This TCR beta chain was sequenced during a study of CD8+ T cells in alopecia areata. It was cDNA, reverse transcribed from extracted RNA, that served as the sequencing template. Libraries were prepared by immunoSEQ multiplex PCR; TCRdb keeps only in-frame clonotypes and omits some of them. The table includes hundreds of thousands of clones, 67% detected once. CDR1 is MGHRA, CDR2 YSYEKL, per germline. The V segment lost 4 bases and the J segment 2 bases; nucleotides outside the gene matches: 10. The CDR3 is made up of 17 amino acids. PBMC-derived CD4+ and CD8+ T cells were sorted. Study results and limitations: Higher clonality and more expanded CD8+ clones appeared in lesional than normal scalp.

Notes on this clone: No antigen is known for it.

This clonotype was obtained from a human donor with alopecia areata. This chain links TRBV4-1 with TRBJ2-4; the match to TRBD2 covers 8 bases. The source material was CD4+ T cells sorted from blood, sampled at week 0. Written as DNA, the CDR3 is TGCGCCAGCAGCCCAGGAGTCGGGAGGGGGACCAAAAACATTCAGTACTTC. This codes for CASSPGVGRGTKNIQYF.